Detailed here is one TCR beta chain. This clonotype is classified as medium-sized (0.01 to 0.1%). Which antigen it targets is not known. Base quality data are lacking; no much larger clone is found one base away. These data originate in a study of T cells generated in artificial thymic organoids (dated by TCRdb to 2016 to 2017). Notes on the research overall: In some experiments, thymic T cells were further FACS-purified to deplete CD4 immature single positive or double positive precursors. The displayed repertoire sequencing data were described as being representative of three independent experiments. The study compared TCR alpha and beta CDR3 repertoires of CD8 single positive T cells derived from in vitro artificial thymic organoids with the repertoires of thymic and peripheral blood naive CD8 T cells. The paper's findings and limits, for the study overall: Organoid-derived CD8 single positive T cells showed physiological TCR clonotype diversity comparable to thymic and blood naive CD8 T cells.

From cysteine to phenylalanine, the CDR3 is 13 amino acids long. Of all the DNA, just the CDR3 is kept, 39 bases in frame from base 1. According to the germline V gene, CDR1 reads ENHRY and CDR2 reads SYGVKD. Trimming takes 11 bases from V and 3 bases from J, and the germline ends sit 17 bases apart. Separate semi-nested PCR amplifications were run for the TCRalpha and TCRbeta libraries, using Advantage 2 and reverse primers located in the TRAC or TRBC constant regions. The amount of total RNA going into first-strand cDNA synthesis ranged between about 3.5 and 500 ng. TCR cDNA libraries were made by 5'-RACE with the SMARTer PCR cDNA Synthesis kit, using a poly-dT primer for first-strand synthesis. The semi-nested reverse primers in the constant regions carried 5-nucleotide sample-specific barcodes, and the PCR products were cleaned up with the Zymo DNA Clean and Concentrator-5 kit. As many as ten barcoded samples were combined into a pool, ligated to Illumina adaptors, and sequenced on an Illumina MiSeq as 2 x 150 bp paired-end reads. The authors' analysis ran thus. Demultiplexed reads were aligned using BLAT against a custom library containing all human TRAV, TRAJ, TRBV, TRBD and TRBJ combinations from IMGT. The best BLAT hits were picked using pslCDnaFilter (-maxAligns=1, -ignoreIntrons), and custom Perl scripts were used to calculate clonotype frequencies. TCRdb redid the processing of the public reads, applying fastp at Q25 and MiXCR, and retained in-frame beta chains. All rows with the same CDR3 protein become a single entry with the most common DNA and genes. V and J calls and clone size were set by TCRdb, not the authors. For this sample there are under 2,500 distinct CDR3 sequences; roughly 12% appear just once. The biggest ten clones account for about 2.5% of the sample.

Primary CD8+ T cells were enriched by magnetic beads using the Miltenyi CD8+ T cell Isolation Kit. Before RNA extraction, CD3+TCRalphabeta+CD8 single positive T cells from both organoids and thymus were sorted by FACS. For each sample, total RNA was purified from roughly 40,000 to 200,000 sorted cells using the RNeasy Micro kit, and RNA quality was checked on an Agilent RNA 6000 Nano chip. Thymic fragments were dissected, disrupted by pipetting and passed through a 70 um strainer to release thymocytes. The sequence came from a human donor who gave cord blood stem cells for thymic organoid culture, a cardiac surgery patient who gave postnatal thymus, or a blood donor (not recorded which). The specimen was naive CD8+ T cells from the thymus. The sample's cell subset or site label, in plain terms: CD3+TCRalphabeta+CD8SP T cells; for blood, CD45RO-CCR7+ naive CD8+ T cells. The chain was built from TRBV10-3 and TRBJ2-7; the D gene is possibly TRBD2, with 6 bases matching. The nucleotides read TGTGCCGGAGAGGAAGCGGGCAGCTACGAGCAGTACTTC. It codes for CAGEEAGSYEQYF.